The rows below give T cell receptor beta chains drawn from one sample of a study of CD4 T cells in relation to SARS-CoV-2 and coronaviruses. Libraries were prepared by immunoSEQ multiplex PCR; TCRdb keeps only in-frame clonotypes and omits some of them. Of 15,000 to 25,000 clones listed, roughly four fifths are singletons. Antigens for these TCRs are unknown. What was sequenced was CD4+ T cells from PBMCs, cultured in vitro. These receptors all stem from a human donor in good health. CDR3s include the opening cysteine and the closing phenylalanine or tryptophan. Each record gives: D gene, clone size, J gene, V gene, CDR3 length, CDR3 DNA, CDR3 protein. D genes are given only for firm matches. Clone size is given for some rows only: seen once, a few or many times, or a class if the clone is expanded.

- | - | TRBJ1-5 | TRBV16 | 15 | TGTGCCAGCAGCCAAGGGGGAGAGGGCAATCAGCCCCAGCATTTT | CASSQGGEGNQPQHF
TRBD2 | - | TRBJ2-7 | TRBV19 | 15 | TGTGCCAGTAGTCCCGAACTAGCGGGGGCCTACGAGCAGTACTTC | CASSPELAGAYEQYF
- | - | TRBJ2-5 | TRBV5-6 | 16 | TGTGCCAGCAGCCCTCCCCAGCAGGTTGGGGGAGAGACCCAGTACTTC | CASSPPQQVGGETQYF
TRBD2 | - | TRBJ2-1 | TRBV3-1/TRBV3-2 | 15 | TGTGCCAGCAGCCCCTCTAGCGGGAGATACAATGAGCAGTTCTTC | CASSPSSGRYNEQFF
TRBD2 | - | TRBJ2-3 | TRBV7-7 | 15 | TGTGCCAGCAGCCCAGTGGGGGGGAGTGTGGATACGCAGTATTTT | CASSPVGGSVDTQYF
- | - | TRBJ2-1 | TRBV7-9 | 13 | TGTGCCAGCAGCTGGGCCGGATTGGATGAGCAGTTCTTC | CASSWAGLDEQFF
- | few | TRBJ1-1 | TRBV6-5 | 13 | TGTGCCAGCACCCGGTCGGGAGGGACTGAAGCTTTCTTT | CASTRSGGTEAFF
- | - | TRBJ2-5 | TRBV1 | 14 | TGCACCAGCAGCCAACAGGGGGCAACGGAGACCCAGTACTTC | CTSSQQGATETQYF
- | - | TRBJ2-1 | TRBV5-1 | 14 | TGCGCCAGCAGCTGGAGCCGCTCCGGTTATGAGCAGTTCTTC | CASSWSRSGYEQFF
TRBD1 | - | TRBJ2-2 | TRBV7-2 | 16 | TGTGCCAGCAGCACCGGGGACAGGGTACCTCCCGGGGAGCTGTTTTTT | CASSTGDRVPPGELFF
TRBD1 | - | TRBJ2-7 | TRBV18 | 14 | TGTGCCAGCTCACCAACCGGGACAGGGGTCGAGCAGTACTTC | CASSPTGTGVEQYF
TRBD2 | once | TRBJ2-7 | TRBV7-6 | 16 | TGTGCCAGCAGCTTAGGGGCTAGCGGGGTCTCCTACGAGCAGTACTTC | CASSLGASGVSYEQYF
- | - | TRBJ1-4 | TRBV7-2 | 14 | TGTGCCAGCAGCTTAGCAGGGAGGCCTGAAAAACTGTTTTTT | CASSLAGRPEKLFF
- | - | TRBJ2-1 | TRBV6-4 | 16 | TGTGCCAGCAGTCCCCTTTCGAGAGTTGGCTACAATGAGCAGTTCTTC | CASSPLSRVGYNEQFF
- | - | TRBJ1-4 | TRBV5-1 | 16 | TGCGCCAGCAGCCAGGGACAAACCCTAACTAATGAAAAACTGTTTTTT | CASSQGQTLTNEKLFF
TRBD1 | once | TRBJ2-5 | TRBV25-1 | 13 | TGTGCCAGCAGGGGACAGGGAATTGAGACCCAGTACTTC | CASRGQGIETQYF
- | few | TRBJ2-1 | TRBV7-2 | 14 | TGTGCCAGCAGCTTACTTAGCTCCTACAATGAGCAGTTCTTC | CASSLLSSYNEQFF
- | - | TRBJ1-2 | TRBV7-9 | 15 | TGTGCCAGCAGCCGAGGACCGTTTGACGACTATGGCTACACCTTC | CASSRGPFDDYGYTF
TRBD1 | - | TRBJ2-7 | TRBV11-3 | 13 | TGTGCCAGCAGCTCCTGGACAGGGGGCGAGCAGTACTTC | CASSSWTGGEQYF
TRBD1 | - | TRBJ1-2 | TRBV4-1 | 20 | TGCGCCAGCAGCCAAGATAAAGGGGGCGTGGCTGGCTGGCGGGACTATGGCTACACCTTC | CASSQDKGGVAGWRDYGYTF
- | - | TRBJ2-2 | TRBV10-3 | 14 | TGTGCCATCAGTGTTGAGCCGGAAACCGGGGAGCTGTTTTTT | CAISVEPETGELFF
- | - | TRBJ1-1 | TRBV11-2 | 12 | TGTGCCAGCAGCCCAGGGTACACTGAAGCTTTCTTT | CASSPGYTEAFF
- | - | TRBJ1-6 | TRBV7-3 | 15 | TGTGCCAGCAGCTTACATAGCTCCTATAATTCACCCCTCCACTTT | CASSLHSSYNSPLHF
- | - | TRBJ2-1 | TRBV30 | 17 | TGTGCCTGGAGTACTGACGGGACCCCACGCGCTAATTCTGAGCAGTTCTTC | CAWSTDGTPRANSEQFF
- | few | TRBJ2-1 | TRBV6-2/TRBV6-3 | 17 | TGTGCCAGCAGTTACTCCTTGATAAGGACTTCCTACAATGAGCAGTTCTTC | CASSYSLIRTSYNEQFF
- | few | TRBJ2-2 | TRBV6-1 | 15 | TGTGCCAGCAGAACCGGGACGGATAACACCGGGGAGCTGTTTTTT | CASRTGTDNTGELFF
- | - | TRBJ2-1 | TRBV7-2 | 15 | TGTGCCAGCAGCTTAGGCGGTCCCGTCTACAATGAGCAGTTCTTC | CASSLGGPVYNEQFF
TRBD1 | - | TRBJ2-7 | TRBV19 | 14 | TGTGCCAGTAGTATCCACACAGGGGAATACGAGCAGTACTTC | CASSIHTGEYEQYF
- | once | TRBJ2-5 | TRBV5-4 | 12 | TGTGCCAGCAGCTTCCCCCTAGAGACCCAGTACTTC | CASSFPLETQYF
TRBD2 | once | TRBJ2-5 | TRBV7-2 | 15 | TGTGCCAGCAGCTTAGCTCTAGCGGGGGGAGAGACCCAGTACTTC | CASSLALAGGETQYF
TRBD1 | - | TRBJ2-2 | TRBV19 | 15 | TGTGCCAGTAGTCAGGGACAGGGCAGGGCCGGGGAGCTGTTTTTT | CASSQGQGRAGELFF
- | - | TRBJ1-4 | TRBV19 | 16 | TGTGCCAGTAGTATTGACCGACTGGGCACTAATGAAAAACTGTTTTTT | CASSIDRLGTNEKLFF
- | - | TRBJ1-4 | TRBV3-1/TRBV3-2 | 15 | TGTGCCAGCAGCCAAGATCCCAGGGCAGGTGAAAAACTGTTTTTT | CASSQDPRAGEKLFF
- | few | TRBJ2-2 | TRBV6-5 | 14 | TGTGCCAGCGCCGCTCCGGGGAACACCGGGGAGCTGTTTTTT | CASAAPGNTGELFF
TRBD2 | - | TRBJ2-1 | TRBV7-9 | 15 | TGTGCCAGCAGCCCCTCCGCGGGAGGGCCTCATGAGCAGTTCTTC | CASSPSAGGPHEQFF
- | once | TRBJ2-5 | TRBV6-2/TRBV6-3 | 11 | TGTGCCAGCAGCCGACAAGAGACCCAGTACTTC | CASSRQETQYF
TRBD1 | - | TRBJ2-1 | TRBV19 | 15 | TGTGCCAGTAGTATCGAACAGGGGGTCTACAATGAGCAGTTCTTC | CASSIEQGVYNEQFF
TRBD1 | - | TRBJ1-1 | TRBV10-3 | 16 | TGTGCCACCGGAATTACAGGGGGCCGGTATTACACTGAAGCTTTCTTT | CATGITGGRYYTEAFF
- | - | TRBJ1-3 | TRBV6-5 | 14 | TGTGCCAGCAGACAGACCTTAACTGGAAACACCATATATTTT | CASRQTLTGNTIYF
TRBD2 | - | TRBJ2-3 | TRBV7-2 | 16 | TGTGCCAGCACCCAATCCGGACTAGCGGGGGTGGGTACGCAGTATTTT | CASTQSGLAGVGTQYF
- | - | TRBJ2-1 | TRBV6-2/TRBV6-3 | 14 | TGTGCCAGCAGTAGCTGGCGGGGGCGGGATGAGCAGTTCTTC | CASSSWRGRDEQFF
- | - | TRBJ1-4 | TRBV29-1 | 11 | TGCAGCGTTGAAAAGAGTGAAAAACTGTTTTTT | CSVEKSEKLFF